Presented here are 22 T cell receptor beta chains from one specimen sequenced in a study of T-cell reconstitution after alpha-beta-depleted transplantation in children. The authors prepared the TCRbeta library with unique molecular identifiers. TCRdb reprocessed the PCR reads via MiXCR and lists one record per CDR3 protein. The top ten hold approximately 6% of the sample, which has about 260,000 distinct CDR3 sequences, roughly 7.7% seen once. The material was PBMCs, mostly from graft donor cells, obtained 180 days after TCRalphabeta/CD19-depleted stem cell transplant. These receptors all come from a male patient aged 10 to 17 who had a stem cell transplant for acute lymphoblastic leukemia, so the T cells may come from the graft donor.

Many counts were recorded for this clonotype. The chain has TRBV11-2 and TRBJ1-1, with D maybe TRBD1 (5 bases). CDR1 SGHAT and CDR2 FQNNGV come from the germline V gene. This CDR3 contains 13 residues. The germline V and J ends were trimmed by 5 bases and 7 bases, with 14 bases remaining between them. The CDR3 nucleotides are TGTGCCAGCAGCCTGGGGACGGACCTTGAAGCTTTCTTT. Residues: CASSLGTDLEAFF.

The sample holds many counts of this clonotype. DNA of the CDR3: TGTGCCAGCAGCTCTAGGGATGGCTACACCTTC. Protein: CASSSRDGYTF. This sequence joins TRBV13 and TRBJ1-2; D is uncertain. The ends were cut back, 4 bases at V and 6 bases at J, with 6 bases in the middle. CDR3 size: 11 residues. Germline V lookup: CDR1 PRHDT, CDR2 FYEKMQ (reference sequence). The full variable domain, completed using reference TRBV13 and TRBJ1-2, is AAGVIQSPRHLIKEKRETATLKCYPIPRHDTVYWYQQGPGQDPQFLISFYEKMQSDKGSIPDRFSAQQFSDYHSELNMSSLELGDSALYFCASSSRDGYTFGSGTRLTVV.

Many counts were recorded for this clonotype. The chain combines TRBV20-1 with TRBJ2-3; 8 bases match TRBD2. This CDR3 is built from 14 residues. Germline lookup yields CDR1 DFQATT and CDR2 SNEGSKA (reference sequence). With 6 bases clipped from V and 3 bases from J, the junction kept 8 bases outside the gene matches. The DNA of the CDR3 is TGCAGTGCCACACCGGGACTAGTTACAGATACGCAGTATTTT. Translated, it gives CSATPGLVTDTQYF.

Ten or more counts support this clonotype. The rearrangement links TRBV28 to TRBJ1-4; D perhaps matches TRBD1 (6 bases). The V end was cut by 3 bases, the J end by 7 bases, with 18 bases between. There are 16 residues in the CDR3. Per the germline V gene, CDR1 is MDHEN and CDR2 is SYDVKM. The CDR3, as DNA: TGTGCCAGCAGTTTTTTCGCGAAACCGACAGGTGAAAAACTGTTTTTT. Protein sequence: CASSFFAKPTGEKLFF.

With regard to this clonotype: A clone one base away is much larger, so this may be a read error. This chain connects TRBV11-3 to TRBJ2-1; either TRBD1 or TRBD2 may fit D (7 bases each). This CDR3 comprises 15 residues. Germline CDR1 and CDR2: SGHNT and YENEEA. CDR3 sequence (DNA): TGTACCAGCAGCCCCCAGGGGGGGAGGATAAATGAGCAGTTCTTC. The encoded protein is CTSSPQGGRINEQFF.

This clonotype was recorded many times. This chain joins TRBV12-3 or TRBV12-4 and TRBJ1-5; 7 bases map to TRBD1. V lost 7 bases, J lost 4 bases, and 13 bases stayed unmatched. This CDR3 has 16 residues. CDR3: CASTLEGGLGNQPQHF. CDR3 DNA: TGTGCCAGCACCTTGGAAGGGGGCTTGGGGAATCAGCCCCAGCATTTT.

The CDR3 sequence is CASSPGDRAYEQYF. In DNA, the CDR3 is TGTGCCAGCTCCCCTGGTGACAGGGCCTACGAGCAGTACTTC. V and J are TRBV18 and TRBJ2-7; TRBD1 matches at 7 bases. CDR3 length: 14 amino acids. V was pared by 6 bases and J by 2 bases, with 7 bases of the junction left unmatched. The V gene's germline CDR1 is KGHSH and CDR2 LQKENI.

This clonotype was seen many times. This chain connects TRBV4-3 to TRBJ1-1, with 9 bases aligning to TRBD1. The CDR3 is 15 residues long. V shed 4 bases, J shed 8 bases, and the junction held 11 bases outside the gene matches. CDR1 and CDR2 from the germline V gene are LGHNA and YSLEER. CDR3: CASSLGRDRVVEAFF. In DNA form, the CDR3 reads TGCGCCAGCAGCCTAGGTAGGGACAGGGTGGTAGAAGCTTTCTTT.

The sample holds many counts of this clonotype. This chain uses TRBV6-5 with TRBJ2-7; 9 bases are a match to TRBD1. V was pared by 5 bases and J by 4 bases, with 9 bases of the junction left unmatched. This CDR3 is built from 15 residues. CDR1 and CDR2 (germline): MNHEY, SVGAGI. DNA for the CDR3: TGTGCCAGCAGTCTACTCGGACAGGGGAAGTACGAGCAGTACTTC. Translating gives CASSLLGQGKYEQYF.

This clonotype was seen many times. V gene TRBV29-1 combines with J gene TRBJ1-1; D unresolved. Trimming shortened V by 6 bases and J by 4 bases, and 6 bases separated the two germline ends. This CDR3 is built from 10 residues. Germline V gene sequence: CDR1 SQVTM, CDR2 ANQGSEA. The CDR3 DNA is TGCAGCGTGGTTGGCACTGAAGCTTTCTTT. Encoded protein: CSVVGTEAFF.

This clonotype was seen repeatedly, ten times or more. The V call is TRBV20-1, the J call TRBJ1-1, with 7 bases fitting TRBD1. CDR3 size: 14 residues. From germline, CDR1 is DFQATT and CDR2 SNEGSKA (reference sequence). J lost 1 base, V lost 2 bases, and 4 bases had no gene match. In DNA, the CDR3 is TGCAGTGCTAGATCGGGACAGCCGAACACTGAAGCTTTCTTT. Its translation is CSARSGQPNTEAFF.

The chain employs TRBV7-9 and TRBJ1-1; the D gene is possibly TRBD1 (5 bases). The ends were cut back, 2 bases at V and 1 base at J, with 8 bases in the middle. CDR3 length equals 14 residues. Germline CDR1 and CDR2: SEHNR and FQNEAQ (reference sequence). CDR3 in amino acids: CASSLSGRNTEAFF. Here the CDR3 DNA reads TGTGCCAGCAGCTTATCAGGGAGGAACACTGAAGCTTTCTTT.

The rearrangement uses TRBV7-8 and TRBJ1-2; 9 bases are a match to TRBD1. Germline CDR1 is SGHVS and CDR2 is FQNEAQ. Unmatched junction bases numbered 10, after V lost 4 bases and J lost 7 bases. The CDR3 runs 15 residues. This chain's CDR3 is CASSSTGGASSGYTF. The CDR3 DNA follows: TGTGCCAGCAGCTCCACAGGGGGCGCGTCCTCTGGCTACACCTTC.

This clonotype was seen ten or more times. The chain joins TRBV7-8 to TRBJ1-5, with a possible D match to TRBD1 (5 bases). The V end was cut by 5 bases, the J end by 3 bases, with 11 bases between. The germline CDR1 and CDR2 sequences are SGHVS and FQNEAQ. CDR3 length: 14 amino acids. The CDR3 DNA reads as TGTGCCAGCAGCGACGGACACCACAATCAGCCCCAGCATTTT. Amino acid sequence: CASSDGHHNQPQHF.

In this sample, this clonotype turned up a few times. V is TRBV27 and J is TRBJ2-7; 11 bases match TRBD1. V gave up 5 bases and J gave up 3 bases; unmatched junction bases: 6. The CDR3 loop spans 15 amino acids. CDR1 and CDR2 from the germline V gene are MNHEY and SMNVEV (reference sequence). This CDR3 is CASSARGTGGYEQYF. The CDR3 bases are TGTGCCAGCAGTGCCAGGGGGACAGGGGGCTACGAGCAGTACTTC.

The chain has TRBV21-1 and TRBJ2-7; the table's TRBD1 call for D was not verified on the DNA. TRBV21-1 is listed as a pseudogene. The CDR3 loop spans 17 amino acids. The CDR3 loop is CASSPRPLAGCGYEQYF. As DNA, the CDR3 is TGTGCCAGCAGCCCTCGGCCGCTTGCAGGGTGCGGGTACGAGCAGTACTTC.

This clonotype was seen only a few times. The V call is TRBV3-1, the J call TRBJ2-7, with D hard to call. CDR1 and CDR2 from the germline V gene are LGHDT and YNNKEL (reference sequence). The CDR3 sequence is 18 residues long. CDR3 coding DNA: TGTACCCTCAGTTTTAAACATCCTCCCTCCCCCCAATTGTACGAGCAGTACTTC. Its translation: CTLSFKHPPSPQLYEQYF.

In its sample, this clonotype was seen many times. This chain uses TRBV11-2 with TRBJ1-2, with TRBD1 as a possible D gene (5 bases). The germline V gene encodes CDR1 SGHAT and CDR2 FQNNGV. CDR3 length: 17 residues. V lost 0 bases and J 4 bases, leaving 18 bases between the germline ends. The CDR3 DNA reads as TGTGCCAGCAGCTTAGAGGGGGGTTTTAGGGTCGGCTATGGCTACACCTTC. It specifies CASSLEGGFRVGYGYTF.

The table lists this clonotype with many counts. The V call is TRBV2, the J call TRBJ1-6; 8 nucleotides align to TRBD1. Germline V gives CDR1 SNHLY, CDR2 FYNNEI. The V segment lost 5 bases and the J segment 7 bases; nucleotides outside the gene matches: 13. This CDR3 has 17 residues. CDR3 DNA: TGTGCCAGCAGTTTAACGACTCAGGGGGCACTCAATTCACCCCTCCACTTT. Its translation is CASSLTTQGALNSPLHF.

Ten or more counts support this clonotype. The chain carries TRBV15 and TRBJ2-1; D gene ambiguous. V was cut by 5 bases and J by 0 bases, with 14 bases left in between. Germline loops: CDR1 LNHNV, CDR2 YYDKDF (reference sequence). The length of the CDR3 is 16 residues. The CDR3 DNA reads TGTGCCACCAGCTTAAGTTGGTCGAGCTCCTACAATGAGCAGTTCTTC. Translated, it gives CATSLSWSSSYNEQFF.

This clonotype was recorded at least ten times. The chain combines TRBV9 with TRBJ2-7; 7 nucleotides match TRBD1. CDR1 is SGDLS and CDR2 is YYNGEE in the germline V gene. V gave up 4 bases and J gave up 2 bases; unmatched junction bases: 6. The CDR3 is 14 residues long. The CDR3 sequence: CASSPNRGPYEQYF. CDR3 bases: TGTGCCAGCAGCCCTAACAGGGGACCCTACGAGCAGTACTTC.

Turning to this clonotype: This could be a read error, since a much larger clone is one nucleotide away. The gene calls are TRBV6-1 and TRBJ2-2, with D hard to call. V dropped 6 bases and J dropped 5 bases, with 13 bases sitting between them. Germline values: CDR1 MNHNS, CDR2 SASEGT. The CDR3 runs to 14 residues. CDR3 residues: CASSRQRATGELFF. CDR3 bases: TGTGCCAGCAGCCGCCAGCGAGCGACCGGGGAGCTGTTTTTT.